A selection of T cell receptor beta chains follows, all from one sample in a study of CD8+CD57+ T cells in acquired aplastic anemia. Using its own MiXCR run on the reads, TCRdb lists one record per CDR3 protein. Among about 180,000 distinct CDR3 sequences listed, about half were seen once. Sample: sorted CD4+, CD8+, or CD8+CD57+ T cells (not recorded which) from PBMCs. These receptors all come from a human donor in good health. The CDR3 runs from the conserved cysteine through the conserved F or W. D genes are given only for firm matches. Clone size is not always given. Where it is, it says once, few, many or a class for expanded clones.

TGTGCCAGCACCCGTGGGGAGAGTCGTTCCTACAATGAGCAGTTCTTC CASTRGESRSYNEQFF many TRBV14 - TRBJ2-1
TGTGCCAGCAGCTTTATTGCGAACACTGAAGCTTTCTTT CASSFIANTEAFF once TRBV25-1 - TRBJ1-1
TGTGCCAGCAGCGTAGGATGGACTGAAGCTTTCTTT CASSVGWTEAFF - TRBV9 - TRBJ1-1
TGTGCCACTGTTAGCGGGGGGTTCGATGAGCAGTTCTTC CATVSGGFDEQFF - TRBV19 TRBD2 TRBJ2-1
TGCAGCGTTGAAGTTAGGGGGGTCTCATCCTACGAGCAGTACTTC CSVEVRGVSSYEQYF - TRBV29-1 - TRBJ2-7
TGTGCCAGCAGCTTAGTCTCTCTGAGACCTTACAATGAGCAGTTCTTC CASSLVSLRPYNEQFF - TRBV7-2 - TRBJ2-1
TGTGCCAGCAGCTTAGAGGGGGGGCTCGAGCAGTACTTC CASSLEGGLEQYF many TRBV7-9 - TRBJ2-7
TGTGCCAGCAGTCTGGATCTACAGGGGCACACCATATATTTT CASSLDLQGHTIYF - TRBV6-2/TRBV6-3 TRBD1 TRBJ1-3
TGTGCCAGCGGCTTAGTACTGTACAATGAGCAGTTCTTC CASGLVLYNEQFF - TRBV7-9 - TRBJ2-1
TGTGCCACCAGTGAGCCCTCGGGGTACACCGGGGAGCTGTTTTTT CATSEPSGYTGELFF - TRBV24-1 - TRBJ2-2
TGCAGCGTCCAGGCTGCTGGAAACACCATATATTTT CSVQAAGNTIYF - TRBV29-1 - TRBJ1-3
TGTGCCAGCAGCTCTGGGCTAGCGGGAGGGGTGTCAGAGACCCAGTACTTC CASSSGLAGGVSETQYF - TRBV10-3 TRBD2 TRBJ2-5
TGTGCCAGCACGGGACGAAGCTCCTACGAGCAGTACTTC CASTGRSSYEQYF many TRBV28 - TRBJ2-7
TGTGCCAGTAGTGACCCAGACAGGGGTTATCAGCCCCAGCATTTT CASSDPDRGYQPQHF - TRBV19 TRBD1 TRBJ1-5
TGTGCCAGCAGCGGAGGACAGCAACAACTTTCCACCGGGGAGCTGTTTTTT CASSGGQQQLSTGELFF many TRBV9 - TRBJ2-2
TGTGCCAGCAGTGAAGGACAGGGGGGTCAAGAGACCCAGTACTTC CASSEGQGGQETQYF - TRBV6-1 TRBD1 TRBJ2-5
TGTGCCAGCAGCTTTACAGGGGGCGAAGGAACTGAAGCTTTCTTT CASSFTGGEGTEAFF - TRBV7-9 TRBD1 TRBJ1-1
TGTGCCAGCAGCCTATCCGCCGGGACAGGGGTTCCCTCTGGGGCCAACGTCCTGACTTTC CASSLSAGTGVPSGANVLTF - TRBV4-2 TRBD1 TRBJ2-6
TGCAGCGTTGATTTTGCAGGCATCTCCTACAATGAGCAGTTCTTC CSVDFAGISYNEQFF - TRBV29-1 - TRBJ2-1
TGTGCCAGCAGTTACTCGCGAAATGAGCAGTTCTTC CASSYSRNEQFF many TRBV6-6 - TRBJ2-1
TGTGCCAGCAGTTTATCACAGGGGTATGGGAACACTGAAGCTTTCTTT CASSLSQGYGNTEAFF - TRBV27 TRBD1 TRBJ1-1
TGCAGTGCCAGGACGGTTCGTAATGAAAAACTGTTTTTT CSARTVRNEKLFF many TRBV20-1 - TRBJ1-4
TGTGCCAGCAGTCGGATACTAGCGGGAGGGACCAAGTACGAGCAGTACTTC CASSRILAGGTKYEQYF - TRBV6-2/TRBV6-3 TRBD2 TRBJ2-7